The 23 T cell receptor beta chains reported below all come from one sample, sequenced in a study of blood T cell repertoires in COVID-19. Here immunoSEQ multiplex PCR was the method, and the copy in TCRdb shows in-frame clones only, minus some. The sample has a few hundred thousand clones, approximately 86% seen once. The source material was peripheral blood. The receptors shown here come from a human donor in a cohort sampled during active COVID-19.

This chain joins TRBV7-9 and TRBJ1-6; D call uncertain. Germline CDR1 is SEHNR and CDR2 is FQNEAQ (reference sequence). The CDR3 has 12 amino acids. Trimming left V 5 bases short and J 5 bases short, with 4 bases between. Here the CDR3 reads CASSPDNSPLHF. The CDR3 nucleotides are TGTGCCAGCAGCCCAGATAATTCACCCCTCCACTTT. The full variable domain, its missing parts supplied by reference TRBV7-9 and TRBJ1-6, is DTGVSQNPRHKITKRGQNVTFRCDPISEHNRLYWYRQTLGQGPEFLTYFQNEAQLEKSRLLSDRFSAERPKGSFSTLEIQRTEQGDSAMYLCASSPDNSPLHFGNGTRLTVT.

V and J are TRBV5-4 and TRBJ2-3, with 7 bases that match TRBD2. Looked up from germline, CDR1 is SGHNT and CDR2 is YYREEE (reference sequence). There are 16 residues in the CDR3. The V segment lost 0 bases and the J segment 2 bases; nucleotides outside the gene matches: 6. The CDR3 coding sequence is TGTGCCAGCAGCTTGGATGCGCGGGGGACCACAGATACGCAGTATTTT. Translation: CASSLDARGTTDTQYF.

This clone came up a few times. The chain is built from TRBV19 and TRBJ1-3; tentative D call: TRBD1 (6 bases). This CDR3 comprises 17 residues. V was cut by 4 bases and J by 0 bases, with 16 bases left in between. The V gene's germline CDR1 is LNHDA and CDR2 SQIVND (reference sequence). The chain's CDR3 is CASSTRTDAFSGNTIYF. CDR3 bases: TGTGCCAGTAGTACCCGGACAGATGCCTTCTCTGGAAACACCATATATTTT.

The rearrangement uses TRBV7-8 and TRBJ1-2, with D maybe TRBD1 (5 bases). The ends were cut back, 4 bases at V and 6 bases at J, with 18 bases in the middle. Germline-derived CDR1 and CDR2 are SGHVS and FQNEAQ. The length of the CDR3 is 15 residues. The CDR3 DNA follows: TGTGCCAGCAGCTCTAAACAGGATAGGGGCGATGGCTACACCTTC. This sequence encodes CASSSKQDRGDGYTF.

This chain connects TRBV4-3 to TRBJ2-7, with 11 bases lining up with TRBD2. V shed 3 bases, J shed 4 bases, and the junction held 5 bases outside the gene matches. Germline CDR1 is LGHNA and CDR2 is YSLEER. The CDR3 runs 15 residues. CDR3 residues: CASSQGLAERYEQYF. As DNA, the CDR3 is TGCGCCAGCAGCCAGGGACTAGCGGAGCGTTACGAGCAGTACTTC.

V and J are TRBV11-2 and TRBJ2-5; possibly TRBD1 for D (5 bases). Trimming removed 3 bases from V and 0 bases from J, with 20 bases in between. This CDR3 is built from 18 residues. Germline CDR1 and CDR2: SGHAT and FQNNGV. The CDR3 bases are TGTGCCAGCAGCTTGGGATCACGGACACTGATGTACCAAGAGACCCAGTACTTC. Its translation: CASSLGSRTLMYQETQYF.

The chain carries TRBV4-3 and TRBJ1-4, with D unclear. CDR1 and CDR2 from the germline V gene are LGHNA and YSLEER. This CDR3 region has 11 residues. The V end was cut by 4 bases, the J end by 8 bases, with 5 bases between. The CDR3 protein is CASSPGEKLFF. CDR3 sequence (DNA): TGCGCCAGCAGCCCGGGGGAAAAACTGTTTTTT.

The CDR3 DNA sequence: TGTGCCAGCAGCTTAAAGGGGGCACGAGAAAAACTGTTTTTT. It yields the protein CASSLKGAREKLFF. The gene calls are TRBV7-9 and TRBJ1-4, with TRBD1 matching over 7 bases. V shed 2 bases and J 8 bases; nucleotides not matched to a gene: 5. The CDR3 spans 14 residues. Germline CDR1 is SEHNR and CDR2 is FQNEAQ (reference sequence).

The genes are TRBV5-1 and TRBJ2-7; the D gene is possibly TRBD2 (7 bases). With 6 bases removed from V and 1 base from J, the gap between germline ends came to 14 bases. Looked up from germline, CDR1 is SGHRS and CDR2 is YFSETQ. The CDR3 is made up of 14 amino acids. CDR3 sequence: CASTWGGGSYEQYF. CDR3 DNA: TGCGCCAGCACCTGGGGAGGGGGGTCCTACGAGCAGTACTTC. Based on the CDR3 plus reference TRBV5-1 and TRBJ2-7, the full variable domain is KAGVTQTPRYLIKTRGQQVTLSCSPISGHRSVSWYQQTPGQGLQFLFEYFSETQRNKGNFPGRFSGRQFSNSRSEMNVSTLELGDSALYLCASTWGGGSYEQYFGPGTRLTVT.

V usage is TRBV9 and J usage is TRBJ2-1, with D tentatively TRBD1 (5 bases). CDR3 length equals 13 residues. V was clipped by 4 bases and J by 7 bases, with 12 bases between them. CDR1 is SGDLS, CDR2 YYNGEE, per germline. CDR3 amino acids: CASSPNTGNEQFF. CDR3 coding DNA: TGTGCCAGCAGCCCTAATACAGGTAATGAGCAGTTCTTC.

The V gene is TRBV7-6, the J gene TRBJ1-2, with D unresolved. In germline, CDR1 is SGHVS, CDR2 FNYEAQ. This CDR3 is 15 amino acids long. The germline V and J ends were trimmed by 5 bases and 6 bases, with 19 bases remaining between them. The CDR3 spells CASSPFDSSMDGYTF. The CDR3 nucleotides read TGTGCCAGCAGCCCGTTCGACTCGTCGATGGATGGCTACACCTTC.

V is TRBV5-6 and J is TRBJ1-2; D is uncertain. CDR1 and CDR2 (germline): SGHDT, YYEEEE. V was pared by 5 bases and J by 4 bases, with 12 bases between. The CDR3 consists of 13 residues. As DNA, the CDR3 is TGTGCCAGCAGTCCGGGAGATACCTATGGCTACACCTTC. Protein: CASSPGDTYGYTF.

The chain couples TRBV7-2 to TRBJ1-2; TRBD1 matches 8 bases. Germline V gene sequence: CDR1 SGHTA, CDR2 FQGNSA. V lost 1 base and J lost 0; bases outside the gene matches: 4. The CDR3 contains 16 residues. The CDR3 DNA reads TGTGCCAGCAGCTTAGGGACAGGGTTTTCTAACTATGGCTACACCTTC. Protein product: CASSLGTGFSNYGYTF.

The rearrangement links TRBV6-1 to TRBJ1-1; possibly TRBD1 for D (5 bases). The CDR3 is 15 residues long. Trimming took off 3 bases at V and 3 bases at J, with 14 bases between the two ends. Per the germline V gene, CDR1 is MNHNS and CDR2 is SASEGT. The CDR3 reads CASSEGGGQDTEAFF. In DNA, the CDR3 is TGTGCCAGCAGTGAGGGGGGAGGTCAGGACACTGAAGCTTTCTTT.

The chain recombines TRBV28 with TRBJ1-4, with 7 nucleotides matching TRBD1. J gave up 8 bases and V 8 bases, and 14 bases lay outside the gene matches. Germline loops: CDR1 MDHEN, CDR2 SYDVKM. The CDR3 extends over 15 amino acids. CDR3 in amino acids: CASQRQGPWVEKLFF. The CDR3 DNA is TGTGCCAGCCAAAGACAGGGCCCGTGGGTGGAAAAACTGTTTTTT.

The sample holds a few counts of this clone. The V and J genes are TRBV5-8 and TRBJ1-2; TRBD1 matches 10 bases. Germline CDR1 reads SGHTS; CDR2 reads YDEGEE. Trimming cost V 3 bases and J 5 bases; bases outside gene matches: 7. CDR3 length: 15 amino acids. CDR3 DNA: TGTGCCAGCAGCTACCGGACAGGGGGAAGGTATGGCTACACCTTC. This translates into CASSYRTGGRYGYTF.

V usage is TRBV7-2 and J usage is TRBJ2-7, with D perhaps TRBD2 (5 bases). Trimming cost V 1 base and J 3 bases, with 7 bases left between them. Germline V gene sequence: CDR1 SGHTA, CDR2 FQGNSA. CDR3 size: 13 residues. The CDR3 here is CASSLERDYEQYF. The CDR3 DNA reads as TGTGCCAGCAGCTTAGAACGGGACTACGAGCAGTACTTC.

The V gene is TRBV3-1 (or the pseudogene TRBV3-2), the J gene TRBJ1-4; 9 nucleotides agree with TRBD1. CDR3 size: 16 residues. V lost 0 bases, J lost 5 bases, and 4 bases stayed unmatched. Per the germline V gene, CDR1 is LGHDT and CDR2 is YNNKEL (reference sequence). CDR3 nucleotides: TGTGCCAGCAGCCAAGATCGACAGGGGGGGAATGAAAAACTGTTTTTT. Protein sequence: CASSQDRQGGNEKLFF.

V usage is TRBV4-1 and J usage is TRBJ2-2; possible D gene TRBD1, 5 bases. CDR1 and CDR2 (germline): MGHRA, YSYEKL. The V and J ends lost 1 base and 4 bases respectively, with 16 bases between them. CDR3 size: 17 residues. CDR3 in DNA: TGCGCCAGCAGCCAAGTGAGACAGCTAAAGGTCACCGGGGAGCTGTTTTTT. It encodes CASSQVRQLKVTGELFF.

This sequence joins TRBV4-3 and TRBJ2-4, with D hard to call. With 3 bases removed from V and 1 base from J, the gap between germline ends came to 10 bases. The CDR3 length is 15 residues. Per the germline V gene, CDR1 is LGHNA and CDR2 is YSLEER. The DNA of the CDR3 is TGCGCCAGCAGCCAGTCCCCCGCGGCCAAAAACATTCAGTACTTC. This codes for CASSQSPAAKNIQYF.

V gene TRBV28 combines with J gene TRBJ1-1; D ambiguous. The CDR3 covers 13 residues. V lost 2 bases and J lost 0, with 4 bases in between. The V gene's germline CDR1 is MDHEN and CDR2 SYDVKM. The CDR3 is CASSLIVNTEAFF. The CDR3 region has the DNA TGTGCCAGCAGTTTAATAGTGAACACTGAAGCTTTCTTT.

Concerning this clone itself: The same CDR3 arises from other DNA sequences in this sample as well. This chain links TRBV6-5 with TRBJ2-7; TRBD2 is a possible D gene (6 bases). The CDR3 sequence is 15 residues long. The V gene's germline CDR1 is MNHEY and CDR2 SVGAGI. V gave up 5 bases and J gave up 2 bases, with 16 bases separating them. The CDR3 sequence: CASSPTSGGAYEQYF. CDR3 sequence (DNA): TGTGCCAGCAGTCCAACAAGCGGAGGGGCCTACGAGCAGTACTTC.

This chain links TRBV29-1 with TRBJ2-7; TRBD1 aligns across 7 bases. V lost 2 bases and J lost 2; bases outside the gene matches: 6. The CDR3 has 14 residues. The germline CDR1 and CDR2 sequences are SQVTM and ANQGSEA. In nucleotides, the CDR3 is TGCAGCGTTGAATACGGGCAGGGGGCCTACGAGCAGTACTTC. Protein: CSVEYGQGAYEQYF.